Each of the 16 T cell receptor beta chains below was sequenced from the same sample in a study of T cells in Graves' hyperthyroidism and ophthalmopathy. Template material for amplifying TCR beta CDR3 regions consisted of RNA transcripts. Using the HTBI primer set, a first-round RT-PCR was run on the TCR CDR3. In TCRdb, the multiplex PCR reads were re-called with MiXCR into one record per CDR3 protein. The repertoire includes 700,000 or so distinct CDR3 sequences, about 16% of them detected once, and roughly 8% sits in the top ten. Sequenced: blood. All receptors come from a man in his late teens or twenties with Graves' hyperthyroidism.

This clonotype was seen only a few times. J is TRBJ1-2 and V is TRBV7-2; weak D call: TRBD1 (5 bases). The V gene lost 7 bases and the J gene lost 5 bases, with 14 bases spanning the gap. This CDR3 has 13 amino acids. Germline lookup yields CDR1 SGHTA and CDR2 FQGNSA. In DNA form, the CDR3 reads TGTGCCAGCACCCTGACAGATAGGTATGGCTACACCTTC. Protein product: CASTLTDRYGYTF.

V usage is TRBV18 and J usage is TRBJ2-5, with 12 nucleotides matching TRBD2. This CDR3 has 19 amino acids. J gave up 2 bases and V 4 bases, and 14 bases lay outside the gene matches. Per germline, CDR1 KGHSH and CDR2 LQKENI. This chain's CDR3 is CASSRKLAGGPTIQETQYF. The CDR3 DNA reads TGTGCCAGCTCACGAAAACTAGCGGGAGGACCTACCATACAAGAGACCCAGTACTTC.

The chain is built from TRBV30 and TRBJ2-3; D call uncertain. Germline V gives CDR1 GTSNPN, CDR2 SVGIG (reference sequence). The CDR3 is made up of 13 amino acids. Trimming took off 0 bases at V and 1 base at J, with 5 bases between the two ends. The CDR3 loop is CAWSVGRTDTQYF. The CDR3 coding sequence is TGTGCCTGGAGTGTTGGCCGCACAGATACGCAGTATTTT.

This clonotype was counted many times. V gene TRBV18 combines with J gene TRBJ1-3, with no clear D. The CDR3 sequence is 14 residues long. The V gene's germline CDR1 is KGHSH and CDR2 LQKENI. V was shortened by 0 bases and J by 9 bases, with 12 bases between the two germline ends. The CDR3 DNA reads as TGTGCCAGCTCACCACCGCAGGACCAAGGCACCATATATTTT. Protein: CASSPPQDQGTIYF.

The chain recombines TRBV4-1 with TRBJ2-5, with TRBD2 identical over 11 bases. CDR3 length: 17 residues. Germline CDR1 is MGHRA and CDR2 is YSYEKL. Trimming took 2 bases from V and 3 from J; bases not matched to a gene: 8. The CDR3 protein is CASSQSLAGGLEETQYF. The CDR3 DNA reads TGCGCCAGCAGCCAAAGCCTAGCGGGAGGACTTGAAGAGACCCAGTACTTC.

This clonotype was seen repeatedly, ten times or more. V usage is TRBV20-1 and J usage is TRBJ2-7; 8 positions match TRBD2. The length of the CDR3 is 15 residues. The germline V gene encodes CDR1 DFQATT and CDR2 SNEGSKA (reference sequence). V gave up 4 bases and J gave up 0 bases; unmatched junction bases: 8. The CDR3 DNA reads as TGCAGTGCTACCGCGGCGGGAGGTCCCTCCTACGAGCAGTACTTC. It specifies CSATAAGGPSYEQYF.

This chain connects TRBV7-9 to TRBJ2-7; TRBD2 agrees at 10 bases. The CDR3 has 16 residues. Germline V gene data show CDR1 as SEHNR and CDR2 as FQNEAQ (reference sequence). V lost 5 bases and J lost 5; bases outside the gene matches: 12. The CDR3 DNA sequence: TGTGCCAGCAGCGCCCCGGGAAGCGGGAGGGGCCACGAGCAGTACTTC. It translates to CASSAPGSGRGHEQYF.

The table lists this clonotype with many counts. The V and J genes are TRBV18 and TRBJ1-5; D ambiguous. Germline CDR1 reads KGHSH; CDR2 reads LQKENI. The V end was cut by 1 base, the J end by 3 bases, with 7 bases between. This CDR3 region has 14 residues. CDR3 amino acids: CASSPQGYNQPQHF. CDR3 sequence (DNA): TGTGCCAGCTCACCACAGGGTTACAATCAGCCCCAGCATTTT.

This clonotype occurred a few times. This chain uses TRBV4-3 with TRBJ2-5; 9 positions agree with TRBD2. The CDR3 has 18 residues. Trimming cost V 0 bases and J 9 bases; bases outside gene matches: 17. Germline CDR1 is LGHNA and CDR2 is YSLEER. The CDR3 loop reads CASSQDSLLLAGRGAQYF. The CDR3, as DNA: TGCGCCAGCAGCCAAGATTCCCTGCTTCTAGCGGGGCGAGGTGCCCAGTACTTC.

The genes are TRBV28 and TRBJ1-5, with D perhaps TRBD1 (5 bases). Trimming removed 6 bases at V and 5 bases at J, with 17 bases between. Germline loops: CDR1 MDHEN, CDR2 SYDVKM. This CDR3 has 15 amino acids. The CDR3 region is CASSKILRADQPQHF. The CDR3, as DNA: TGTGCCAGCAGCAAAATACTCAGGGCGGATCAGCCCCAGCATTTT. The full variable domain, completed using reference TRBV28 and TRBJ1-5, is DVKVTQSSRYLVKRTGEKVFLECVQDMDHENMFWYRQDPGLGLRLIYFSYDVKMKEKGDIPEGYSVSREKKERFSLILESASTNQTSMYLCASSKILRADQPQHFGDGTRLSIL.

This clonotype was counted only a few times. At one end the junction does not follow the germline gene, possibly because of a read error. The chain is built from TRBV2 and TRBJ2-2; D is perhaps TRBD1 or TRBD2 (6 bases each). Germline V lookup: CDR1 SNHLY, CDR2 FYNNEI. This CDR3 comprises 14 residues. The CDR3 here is CASSEEGGTGELSF. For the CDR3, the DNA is TGTGCCAGCAGTGAAGAGGGGGGAACCGGGGAGCTGTCTTTT.

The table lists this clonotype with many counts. This chain's CDR3 is CASSDHQGTDTQYF. CDR3 nucleotide sequence: TGTGCCAGCAGTGACCATCAGGGAACAGATACGCAGTATTTT. V and J are TRBV2 and TRBJ2-3; D perhaps matches TRBD1 (5 bases). Germline CDR1 SNHLY, CDR2 FYNNEI. Trimming stripped 3 bases from V and 3 bases from J, with 10 bases between. This CDR3 is 14 amino acids long.

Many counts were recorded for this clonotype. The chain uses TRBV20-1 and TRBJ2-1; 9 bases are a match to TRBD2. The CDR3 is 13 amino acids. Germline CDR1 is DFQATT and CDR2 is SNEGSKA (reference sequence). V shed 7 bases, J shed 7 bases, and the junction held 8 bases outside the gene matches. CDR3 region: CSGRGGRGNEQFF. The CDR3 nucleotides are TGCAGTGGTAGGGGCGGGAGGGGGAATGAGCAGTTCTTC.

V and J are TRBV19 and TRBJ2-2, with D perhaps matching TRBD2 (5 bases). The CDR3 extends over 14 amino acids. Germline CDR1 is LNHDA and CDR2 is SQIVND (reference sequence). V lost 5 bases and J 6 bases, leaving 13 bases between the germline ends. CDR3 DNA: TGTGCCAGTAGTGTTGGACTTAAATCCGGGGAGCTGTTTTTT. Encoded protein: CASSVGLKSGELFF.

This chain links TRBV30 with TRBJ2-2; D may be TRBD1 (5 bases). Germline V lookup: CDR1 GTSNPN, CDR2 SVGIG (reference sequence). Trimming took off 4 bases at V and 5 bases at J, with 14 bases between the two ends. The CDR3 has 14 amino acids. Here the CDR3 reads CAWKYGARTGELFF. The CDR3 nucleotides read TGTGCCTGGAAATATGGGGCGAGGACCGGGGAGCTGTTTTTT.

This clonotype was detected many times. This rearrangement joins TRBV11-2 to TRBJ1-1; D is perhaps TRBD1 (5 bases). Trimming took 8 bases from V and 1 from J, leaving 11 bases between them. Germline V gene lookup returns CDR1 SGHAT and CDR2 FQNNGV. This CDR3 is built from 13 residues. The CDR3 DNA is TGTGCCAGCCTCAAAAGGGGGAACACTGAAGCTTTCTTT. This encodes CASLKRGNTEAFF.